The entry below describes one T cell receptor beta chain. What it binds is unknown. According to the study, genomic DNA was the template for TCR beta VDJ and CDR3 profiling. TCRdb re-derived calls from the reads in MiXCR, one entry per CDR3 protein. Of 160,000 or so distinct CDR3 sequences in the sample, 71% were seen once. These data come from a study of CD8+CD57+ T cells in acquired aplastic anemia. Turning to the study itself: DNA per sorted CD4+ or CD8+ sample ranged roughly 0.19 to 30 ug, averaging around 3.2 ug.

Germline V gene data show CDR1 as MRHNA and CDR2 as SNTAGT. The junction had 1 base not matched to a gene; V was cut back by 4 bases and J by 3 bases. The CDR3 length is 13 residues. The study, taken as a whole, reports: Patients and controls shared some 30 CD8+ CDR3 sequences, highly expressed in patients. Significance was not reached for CD8+ Simpson's diversity between patients and controls.

Patients included in sequencing had previously demonstrated CD8+CD57+ cell expansion by flow cytometry. Sequences were obtained from sorted CD4+, CD8+, or CD8+CD57+ T cells (not recorded which) from PBMCs. This clonotype was sampled from a human donor with aplastic anemia. The genes are TRBV6-4 and TRBJ2-3; 7 bases fit TRBD1. CDR3 loop: CASSGTGTDTQYF. The CDR3 nucleotides are TGTGCCAGCAGTGGGACAGGAACAGATACGCAGTATTTT.